The sequence of this T cell receptor beta chain was determined in a study of cytomegalovirus exposure and HLA in healthy donors. Across the study: A prior analysis found about 120 million unique TCR beta sequences from around 180 million T cells. Study findings and constraints: A later analysis reportedly found that, within productive TCRs, an Asian-associated ancestry cluster had fewer N-insertions than the mean observed across the roughly 630 donors. DRB1 showed the most TCR associations and HLA-C the fewest in a later analysis, as rates varied by HLA locus.

The primer mix had 60 Vbeta and 13 Jbeta primers. Generated by immunoSEQ multiplex PCR, the TCRdb table keeps only in-frame clones and is missing some. The sample contains roughly 130,000 clones, roughly four fifths of which appear only once. Concerning this clone: Its specificity is not known.

Healthy bone marrow donors formed the donor group. CDR3 size: 14 residues. J was trimmed by 5 bases and V by 6 bases; bases with no gene match: 6. Germline V CDR1 and CDR2: MDHEN, SYDVKM. This chain joins TRBV28 and TRBJ1-5, with TRBD1 identical over 8 bases. Sample: PBMCs. This sequence originates from a male donor in good health and CMV-seropositive. Here the CDR3 DNA reads TGTGCCAGCAGCCGGACAGGGAATTATCAGCCCCAGCATTTT. This sequence encodes CASSRTGNYQPQHF.